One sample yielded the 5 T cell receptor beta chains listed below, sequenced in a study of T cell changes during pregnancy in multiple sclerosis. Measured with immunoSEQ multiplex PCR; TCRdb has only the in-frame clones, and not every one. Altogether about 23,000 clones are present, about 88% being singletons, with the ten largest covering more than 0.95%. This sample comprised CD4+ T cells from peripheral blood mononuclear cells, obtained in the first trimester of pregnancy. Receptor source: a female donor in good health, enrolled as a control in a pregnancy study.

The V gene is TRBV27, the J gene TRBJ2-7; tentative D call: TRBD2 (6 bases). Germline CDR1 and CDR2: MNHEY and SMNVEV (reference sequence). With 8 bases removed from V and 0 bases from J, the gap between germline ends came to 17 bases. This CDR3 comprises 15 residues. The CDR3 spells CASSRDVGSSYEQYF. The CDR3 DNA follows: TGTGCCAGCTCCCGGGACGTCGGGAGCTCCTACGAGCAGTACTTC.

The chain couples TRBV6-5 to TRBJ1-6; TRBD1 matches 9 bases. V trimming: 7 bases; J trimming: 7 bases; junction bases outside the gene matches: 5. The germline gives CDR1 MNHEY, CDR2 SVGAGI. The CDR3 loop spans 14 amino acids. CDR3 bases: TGTGCCAGCACTGGACAGGGGAACAATTCACCCCTCCACTTT. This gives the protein CASTGQGNNSPLHF.

CDR3 residues: CASSPVGQGGQETQYF. In DNA, the CDR3 is TGTGCCAGCAGCCCGGTGGGACAGGGTGGGCAAGAGACCCAGTACTTC. The V call is TRBV7-2, the J call TRBJ2-5; 9 bases match TRBD1. The CDR3 sequence is 16 residues long. The V gene's germline CDR1 is SGHTA and CDR2 FQGNSA. V dropped 5 bases and J dropped 2; count of bases not matched to a gene: 9.

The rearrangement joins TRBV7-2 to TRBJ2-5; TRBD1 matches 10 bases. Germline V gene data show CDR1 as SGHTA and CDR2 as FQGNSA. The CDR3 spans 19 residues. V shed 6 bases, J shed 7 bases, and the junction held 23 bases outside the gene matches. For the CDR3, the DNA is TGTGCCAGCAGTCCGGCCATTACCGGGACAGGGGCTCTATTAGGGACCCAGTACTTC. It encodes CASSPAITGTGALLGTQYF.

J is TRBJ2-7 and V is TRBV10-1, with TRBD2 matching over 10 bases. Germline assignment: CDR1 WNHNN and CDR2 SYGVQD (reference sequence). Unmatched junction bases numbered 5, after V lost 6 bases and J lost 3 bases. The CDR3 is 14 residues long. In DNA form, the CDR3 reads TGCGCCAGCAGGTCTAGCGGGAGATTCTACGAGCAGTACTTC. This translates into CASRSSGRFYEQYF.